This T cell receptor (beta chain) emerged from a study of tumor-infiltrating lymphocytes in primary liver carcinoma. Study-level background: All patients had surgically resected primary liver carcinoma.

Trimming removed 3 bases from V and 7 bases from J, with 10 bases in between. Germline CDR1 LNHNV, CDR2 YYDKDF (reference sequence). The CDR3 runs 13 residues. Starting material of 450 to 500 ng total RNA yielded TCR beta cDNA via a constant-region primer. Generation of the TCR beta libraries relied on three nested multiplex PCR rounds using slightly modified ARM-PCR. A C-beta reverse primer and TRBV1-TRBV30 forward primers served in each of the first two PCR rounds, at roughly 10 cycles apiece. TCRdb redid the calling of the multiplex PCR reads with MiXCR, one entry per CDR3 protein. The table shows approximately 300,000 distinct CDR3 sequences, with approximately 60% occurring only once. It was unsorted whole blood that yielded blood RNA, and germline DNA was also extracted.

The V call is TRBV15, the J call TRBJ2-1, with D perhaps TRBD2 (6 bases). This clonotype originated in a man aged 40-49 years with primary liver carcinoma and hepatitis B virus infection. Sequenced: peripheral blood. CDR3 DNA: TGTGCCACCAGCAGCGGCCGGGGGAATGAGCAGTTCTTC. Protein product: CATSSGRGNEQFF.